This T cell receptor beta chain appears in the sequencing data of a study of CD8+CD57+ T cells in acquired aplastic anemia. Overall study: Isolated CD4+ and CD8+ cells, once sorted, yielded DNA averaging roughly 3.2 ug.

Patients picked for sequencing had shown CD8+CD57+ cell expansion detected by flow cytometry. The study sampled blood from patients who had received no therapy. Study results and limitations: Over 25 CD8+ CDR3 sequences occurred in both the patients and the controls. No significant difference in CD8+ Simpson's diversity was found between patients and controls.

A remark on this clonotype: Its antigen is still unknown.

According to the study, genomic DNA was the template for TCR beta VDJ and CDR3 profiling. TCRdb reanalysed the reads using MiXCR and keeps one entry per CDR3 protein. The table lists about 160,000 distinct CDR3 sequences, 45% to 55% of them singletons. Germline CDR1 and CDR2: DFQATT and SNEGSKA (reference sequence). The CDR3 length is 13 residues. Trimming took 5 bases from V and 6 from J; bases not matched to a gene: 6. Sequences were obtained from sorted CD4+, CD8+, or CD8+CD57+ T cells (not recorded which) from PBMCs. V and J are TRBV20-1 and TRBJ2-7, with 11 bases fitting TRBD2. This TCR was recovered from a human donor with aplastic anemia. The CDR3 spells CSAVAGGLSEQYF. CDR3 in DNA: TGCAGTGCTGTAGCGGGGGGGTTGAGCGAGCAGTACTTC.